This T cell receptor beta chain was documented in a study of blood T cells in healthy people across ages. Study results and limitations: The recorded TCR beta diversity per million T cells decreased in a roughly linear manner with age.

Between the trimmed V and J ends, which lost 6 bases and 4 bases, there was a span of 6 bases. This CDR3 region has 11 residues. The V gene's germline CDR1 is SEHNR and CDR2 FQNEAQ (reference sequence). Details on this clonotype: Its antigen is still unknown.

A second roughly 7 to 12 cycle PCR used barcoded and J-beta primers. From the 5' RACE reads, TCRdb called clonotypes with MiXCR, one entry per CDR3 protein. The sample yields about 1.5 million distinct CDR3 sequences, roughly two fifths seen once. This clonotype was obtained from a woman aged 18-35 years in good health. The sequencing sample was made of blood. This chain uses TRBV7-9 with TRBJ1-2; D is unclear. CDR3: CASRSLYGYTF. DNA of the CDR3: TGTGCCAGCAGATCCCTCTATGGCTACACCTTC. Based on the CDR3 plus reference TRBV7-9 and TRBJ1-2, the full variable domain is DTGVSQNPRHKITKRGQNVTFRCDPISEHNRLYWYRQTLGQGPEFLTYFQNEAQLEKSRLLSDRFSAERPKGSFSTLEIQRTEQGDSAMYLCASRSLYGYTFGSGTRLTVV.